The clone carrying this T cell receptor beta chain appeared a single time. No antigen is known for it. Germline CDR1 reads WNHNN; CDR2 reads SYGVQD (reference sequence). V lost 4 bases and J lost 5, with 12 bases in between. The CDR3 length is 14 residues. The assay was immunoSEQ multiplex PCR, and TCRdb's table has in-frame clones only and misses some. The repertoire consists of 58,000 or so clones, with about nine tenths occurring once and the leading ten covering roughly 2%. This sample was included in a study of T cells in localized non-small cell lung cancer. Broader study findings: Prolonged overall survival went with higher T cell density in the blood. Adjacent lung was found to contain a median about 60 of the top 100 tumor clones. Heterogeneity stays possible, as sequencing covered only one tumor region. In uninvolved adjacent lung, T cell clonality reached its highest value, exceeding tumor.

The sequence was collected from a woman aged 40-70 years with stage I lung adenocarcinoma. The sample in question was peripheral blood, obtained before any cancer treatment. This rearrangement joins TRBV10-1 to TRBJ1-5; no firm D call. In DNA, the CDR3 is TGCGCCAGCAGTGCGAACACTATTGATCAGCCCCAGCATTTT. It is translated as CASSANTIDQPQHF.